These 19 T cell receptor beta chains share one sample of origin, sequenced in a study of cytomegalovirus exposure and HLA in healthy donors. It was with 60 Vbeta and 13 Jbeta primers that the PCR ran. TCRdb's table, derived via immunoSEQ multiplex PCR, lists solely in-frame clones and lacks some. The sample holds about 140,000 clones, roughly 83% seen once. The sequenced material came from PBMCs. These receptors came from a man in his forties in good health and CMV-seronegative.

This clone has only a few counts. The chain employs TRBV15 and TRBJ1-2; TRBD1 might be the D (5 bases). There are 17 residues in the CDR3. Trimming took 5 bases from V and 1 from J, leaving 20 bases between them. Looked up from germline, CDR1 is LNHNV and CDR2 is YYDKDF (reference sequence). The CDR3 DNA follows: TGTGCCACCAGCCGCGAGGCTCTGACAGCCCGTAACTATGGCTACACCTTC. Amino acids: CATSREALTARNYGYTF.

The chain carries TRBV27 and TRBJ2-1, with 10 bases that match TRBD2. From germline, CDR1 is MNHEY and CDR2 SMNVEV (reference sequence). This CDR3 has 16 residues. The V segment lost 4 bases and the J segment 7 bases; nucleotides outside the gene matches: 10. As DNA, the CDR3 is TGTGCCAGCAGTTCCCTGAGCGGGAGGGCAGTTAATGAGCAGTTCTTC. Its translation is CASSSLSGRAVNEQFF.

The chain couples TRBV5-1 to TRBJ2-1; 10 nucleotides agree with TRBD2. This CDR3 is built from 15 residues. Germline V gene lookup returns CDR1 SGHRS and CDR2 YFSETQ. Germline trimming cut 4 bases from V and 7 bases from J; bases unmatched to any gene: 8. CDR3 sequence reads: CASSPSGSIRNEQFF. The DNA of the CDR3 is TGCGCCAGCAGCCCTAGCGGGAGTATAAGGAATGAGCAGTTCTTC.

The rearrangement uses TRBV7-3 and TRBJ2-6, with D possibly matching TRBD2 (6 bases). The CDR3 has 17 residues. Germline V gives CDR1 SGHTA, CDR2 FQGTGA. The ends were cut back, 11 bases at V and 0 bases at J, with 20 bases in the middle. CDR3 amino acids: CAGGWRGDSSGANVLTF. CDR3 DNA sequence: TGTGCCGGAGGTTGGCGGGGTGATTCCTCTGGGGCCAACGTCCTGACTTTC.

The V and J genes are TRBV9 and TRBJ2-3; tentative D call: TRBD2 (6 bases). Germline V gene lookup returns CDR1 SGDLS and CDR2 YYNGEE. With 0 bases removed from V and 4 bases from J, the gap between germline ends came to 18 bases. This CDR3 comprises 17 residues. CDR3 protein: CASSVGGAGSTADTQYF. CDR3 coding DNA: TGTGCCAGCAGCGTAGGCGGGGCAGGGAGTACAGCAGATACGCAGTATTTT.

The DNA of the CDR3 is TGTGCCAGCAGTCGACAGGCCAGCTCTGGAAACACCATATATTTT. Translating gives CASSRQASSGNTIYF. The chain is built from TRBV6-5 and TRBJ1-3, with a weak D call TRBD1 (6 bases). Deletions cut 5 bases from V and 0 bases from J, with 11 bases between. The CDR3 runs to 15 residues. CDR1 and CDR2 from the germline V gene are MNHEY and SVGAGI.

This clone turned up a few times. The chain combines TRBV4-3 with TRBJ1-2; tentatively, D is TRBD1 (5 bases). Germline CDR1 LGHNA, CDR2 YSLEER. With 0 bases removed from V and 3 bases from J, the gap between germline ends came to 8 bases. The CDR3 is made up of 14 amino acids. CDR3 loop: CASSQDRVYYGYTF. DNA of the CDR3: TGCGCCAGCAGCCAAGACAGGGTATACTATGGCTACACCTTC.

The chain links TRBV19 to TRBJ1-4; D gene ambiguous. The CDR3 is 13 residues long. Germline lookup yields CDR1 LNHDA and CDR2 SQIVND (reference sequence). Trimming removed 5 bases from V and 8 bases from J, with 12 bases in between. DNA of the CDR3: TGTGCCAGTAGTCCTCTAGCGGGGGAAAAACTGTTTTTT. Its protein is CASSPLAGEKLFF.

V gene TRBV7-3 combines with J gene TRBJ2-3; TRBD2 agrees at 14 bases. This CDR3 contains 16 residues. CDR1 is SGHTA, CDR2 FQGTGA, per germline. V was clipped by 3 bases and J by 6 bases; unmatched bases: 5. In nucleotides, the CDR3 is TGTGCCAGCAGCTTGACTAGCGGGGGGGCATGGGATACGCAGTATTTT. This sequence encodes CASSLTSGGAWDTQYF.

The CDR3, as DNA: TGTGCCAGCAGTTTGGGAGCCAATCAGCCCCAGCATTTT. Translated, it gives CASSLGANQPQHF. The chain has TRBV27 and TRBJ1-5; the D is unclear. From germline, CDR1 is MNHEY and CDR2 SMNVEV (reference sequence). This CDR3 region has 13 residues. Deletions cut 3 bases from V and 3 bases from J, with 6 bases between.

The chain couples TRBV5-1 to TRBJ2-2, with D perhaps matching TRBD2 (6 bases). Per germline, CDR1 SGHRS and CDR2 YFSETQ. This CDR3 is 16 amino acids long. V lost 3 bases to trimming and J lost 5 bases, with 17 bases between them. The CDR3 is CASSWGRSRGTGELFF. The CDR3 DNA is TGCGCCAGCAGCTGGGGACGGAGTCGGGGGACCGGGGAGCTGTTTTTT.

The J gene is TRBJ2-3, the V gene TRBV29-1; D perhaps matches TRBD1 (6 bases). V lost 7 bases and J lost 7, with 9 bases in between. The CDR3 totals 10 residues. Germline V lookup: CDR1 SQVTM, CDR2 ANQGSEA. CDR3 residues: CSAGQYTQYF. The DNA of the CDR3 is TGCAGCGCCGGACAGTATACGCAGTATTTT.

The V gene is TRBV2, the J gene TRBJ2-7, with 8 bases identical to TRBD1. Germline assignment: CDR1 SNHLY and CDR2 FYNNEI. The junction had 10 bases not matched to a gene; V was cut back by 8 bases and J by 7 bases. The CDR3 contains 13 residues. This CDR3 is CASLGQGMIEQYF. DNA for the CDR3: TGTGCCAGCCTAGGACAGGGAATGATAGAGCAGTACTTC.

This chain connects TRBV27 to TRBJ1-2; maybe TRBD1 (6 bases). Germline V lookup: CDR1 MNHEY, CDR2 SMNVEV (reference sequence). This CDR3 region has 13 residues. The ends were cut back, 6 bases at V and 7 bases at J, with 15 bases in the middle. The CDR3 here is CASSPRGGGGYTF. The CDR3 bases are TGTGCCAGCAGCCCTAGGGGAGGGGGTGGCTACACCTTC.

This sequence joins TRBV5-1 and TRBJ1-1; D is perhaps TRBD1 (5 bases). From germline, CDR1 is SGHRS and CDR2 YFSETQ. The CDR3 has 13 residues. V shed 4 bases and J shed 7 bases, with 14 bases lying between them. CDR3: CASSPRQRHEAFF. DNA of the CDR3: TGCGCCAGCAGCCCACGACAGAGACATGAAGCTTTCTTT.

The chain uses TRBV7-9 and TRBJ2-1; TRBD2 aligns across 8 bases. CDR1 is SEHNR and CDR2 is FQNEAQ in the germline V gene (reference sequence). The CDR3 is 15 residues long. Trimming cost V 4 bases and J 9 bases; bases outside gene matches: 11. As DNA, the CDR3 is TGTGCCAGCAGCTCCCTCCCGGGGGGGCTAGGTGAGCAGTTCTTC. The encoded protein is CASSSLPGGLGEQFF.

The chain has TRBV7-2 and TRBJ1-3, with TRBD1 matching over 8 bases. Unmatched junction bases numbered 6, after V lost 5 bases and J lost 0 bases. This CDR3 has 16 residues. Germline lookup yields CDR1 SGHTA and CDR2 FQGNSA. The CDR3 loop is CASSPQGAYSGNTIYF. CDR3 DNA: TGTGCCAGCAGCCCCCAGGGGGCGTACTCTGGAAACACCATATATTTT.

Only one count was recorded for this clone. The chain links TRBV27 to TRBJ2-1; D remains unclear. The CDR3 is 14 residues long. The V and J ends lost 6 bases and 4 bases respectively, with 13 bases between them. CDR1 and CDR2 from the germline V gene are MNHEY and SMNVEV (reference sequence). The CDR3 nucleotides read TGTGCCAGCAGAGCAGAGACAATTTACAATGAGCAGTTCTTC. As protein: CASRAETIYNEQFF.

This clone was picked up a small number of times. V is TRBV5-6 and J is TRBJ2-3; 8 positions agree with TRBD1. Trimming at V came to 3 bases and at J to 8 bases, leaving 11 bases not matched to a gene. CDR1 is SGHDT and CDR2 is YYEEEE in the germline V gene. The CDR3 sequence is 15 residues long. The CDR3, as DNA: TGTGCCAGCAGCTCCACAGGGGGTGGGAAGGGTACGCAGTATTTT. Translating it yields CASSSTGGGKGTQYF.